Listed below are T cell receptor beta chains from one sample, sequenced in a study of CD8+CD57+ T cells in acquired aplastic anemia. TCRdb ran MiXCR on the reads and lists one entry per CDR3 protein. The sample records some 220,000 distinct CDR3 sequences, 34% being singletons. Sequencing was carried out using sorted CD4+, CD8+, or CD8+CD57+ T cells (not recorded which) from PBMCs. These receptors were obtained from a human donor in good health, serving as a control. CDR3s leave out the opening cysteine and the closing phenylalanine or tryptophan.

j_gene,v_gene,CDR3aa
TRBJ1-1,TRBV29-1,SGTGGWGMNTEAF
TRBJ1-2,TRBV2,ASSKLRDRNGYT
TRBJ1-2,TRBV7-2,ASSPGPGGEYYGYT
TRBJ1-1,TRBV7-9,ASSLADATYGKAF
TRBJ1-2,TRBV10-3,ASSYSDRGLGGYT
TRBJ2-7,TRBV15,ATSSVAGTQEQY
TRBJ1-5,TRBV12-3/TRBV12-4,ASRGTGNQPQH
TRBJ1-2,TRBV29-1,SVEGDRNYGYT
TRBJ1-4,TRBV29-1,SVLILEKLF
TRBJ1-2,TRBV29-1,SVEQGDGYT
TRBJ1-1,TRBV12-3/TRBV12-4,ASSPQVSDTEAF
TRBJ2-1,TRBV9,ASSLLSFYNEQF
TRBJ2-7,TRBV30,AWSVGLAAGYEQY
TRBJ2-2,TRBV9,ASSRLPGELF
TRBJ2-7,TRBV18,ASPLEQDLYEQY
TRBJ1-1,TRBV28,ASRAGGPNTEAF
TRBJ2-5,TRBV9,ASSPHGALQETQY
TRBJ2-7,TRBV7-9,ASSLGQGDYEQY
TRBJ1-1,TRBV3-1,ASSHSDRANTEAF
TRBJ1-2,TRBV6-1,ASTGQGNLGYGYT
TRBJ2-2,TRBV10-3,ATSESGGTGELF
TRBJ1-2,TRBV9,ASSARQTPGYT
TRBJ1-1,TRBV12-3/TRBV12-4,ASSLGQPPVGAF
TRBJ1-4,TRBV30,AWSWGATNEKLF
TRBJ1-2,TRBV29-1,SVEDPRARGEGRGYT
TRBJ1-6,TRBV15,ATSRDFSWRQGASPLH
TRBJ2-3,TRBV11-3,ASSPQGGDTQY
TRBJ1-2,TRBV29-1,SLGQGSYGYT
TRBJ2-7,TRBV10-3,AIRTETYEQY
TRBJ1-2,TRBV6-1,ASGTGALNYGYT
TRBJ1-2,TRBV4-1,ASSQGTALYGYT
TRBJ2-5,TRBV7-3,ASSEYGGETQY
TRBJ2-7,TRBV7-2,ASLGQPSYEQY
TRBJ2-2,TRBV19,ASSPWTGAVGELF
TRBJ1-1,TRBV7-2,ASSPSGETGYTEAF
TRBJ2-7,TRBV6-1,ASTTRGSTSYEQY
TRBJ1-2,TRBV2,ASSEGAGSKYGYT
TRBJ2-6,TRBV5-1,ASSPGVAGVGANVLT
TRBJ1-1,TRBV5-1,ASSSPNLLHTEAF
TRBJ2-7,TRBV7-9,ASSLDRGLSEQY
TRBJ1-3,TRBV7-8,ASSQTGGNTIY
TRBJ2-7,TRBV29-1,SVEVRSYEQY
TRBJ2-5,TRBV24-1,ATSGGLAGEWGETQY
TRBJ2-3,TRBV29-1,SVVGGPGTDTQY
TRBJ2-7,TRBV6-1,ASRKRAGLLLKDYEQY
TRBJ1-1,TRBV3-1,ASSQDGRVVNTEAF